What follows describes a single T cell receptor (beta chain). Its antigen remains undetermined. No clone much larger than this one lies a single base away; base qualities are absent. The data derive from a study of OX40 agonist ivuxolimab in advanced cancers. Turning to the overall study: The costimulatory receptor OX40 (CD134) was targeted by ivuxolimab, a fully human IgG2 agonistic monoclonal antibody. Intravenous ivuxolimab was administered to patients every 2 weeks at six dose levels: 0.01, 0.1, 0.3, 1.5, 3 and 10 mg/kg. Of the approximately 50 patients in dose escalation, 19 had hepatocellular carcinoma, roughly 15 had melanoma, 9 had renal cell carcinoma and 9 had head and neck cancer. Peripheral TCRbeta sequencing aimed to test whether ivuxolimab altered TCR sequence diversity and caused clonal T-cell expansion. Partial responses occurred in three dose-escalation patients, of whom one had hepatocellular carcinoma and two had cutaneous melanoma. The monotherapy dose-escalation portion (N of about 50 patients) of the phase I ivuxolimab trial is reported in the paper. Patients were allowed to have had prior anti-PD-1, anti-PD-L1 or anti-CTLA-4 therapy, and around two fifths of the dose-escalation patients had been treated with checkpoint inhibitors. The dose-escalation cohort was roughly 87% male with a mean age of around 64 years, ranging from roughly 23 to 90.

For sequencing of the TCRbeta CDR3 region, genomic DNA was extracted from the sorted cells. TCRbeta CDR3 regions were sequenced using the immunoSEQ Assay. Entries here come from immuneACCESS through TCRdb and include only in-frame sequences with V and J called. Some clones fail to appear in such tables; in the studies checked, an unresolved V gene covers under half of the shortfall, and the cause of the remainder is unknown. This sample holds nearly 110,000 clones; under 95% were observed only once. The ten largest clonotypes hold around 1.2% of the sample. Here is what the overall study found, with its caveats: In the 0.1-3.0 mg/kg groups, partial responders were among the patients with the lowest normalized peripheral clonal expansion, particularly in CD8+ T cells. Low levels of normalized T-cell clonal expansion were also seen in some nonresponding patients. The antigen specificity of the clonally expanded peripheral T cells was not determined. After ivuxolimab, expanded clones were on average more numerous among CD8+ T cells than among CD4+ T cells. At doses from 0.1 to 3.0 mg/kg, clonal expansion was seen in both CD4+ and CD8+ blood T cells between baseline and week 6.

The trial excluded patients who had a history of autoimmune disease or were on systemic immunosuppression. Peripheral blood for TCR sequencing was drawn from every dose cohort at baseline, at cycle 4 day 1 and at cycle 7 day 1. The samples were taken from a phase I, first-in-human, multicenter, open-label dose-escalation trial of ivuxolimab. Adults with locally advanced or metastatic melanoma, renal cell carcinoma, hepatocellular carcinoma or head and neck squamous cell carcinoma were enrolled in the trial. CD4+ and CD8+ T cells were sorted separately from peripheral blood before TCR sequencing. Sequences were derived from CD4+ or CD8+ T cells sorted from blood, sampled in a trial of the OX40 agonist ivuxolimab. This TCR derives from an adult with an advanced solid tumor such as melanoma, head and neck, liver or kidney cancer.

At the DNA level, the sequence is TGTGCCAGCTCACCTGGGACTAGCGGCGCCTACAATGAGCAGTTCTTC. This yields the protein CASSPGTSGAYNEQFF. In this chain, TRBV18 is recombined with TRBJ2-1, and TRBD2 aligns with 11 junction nucleotides. Germline trimming: 3 bases from V, 2 bases from J; junction bases outside gene matches: 3. CDR1 and CDR2 (KGHSH, LQKENI) derive from the germline V gene. The CDR3 goes from the cysteine to the phenylalanine over 16 residues. Of the read, only the CDR3 DNA is kept; its 48 bases are in frame from base 1.